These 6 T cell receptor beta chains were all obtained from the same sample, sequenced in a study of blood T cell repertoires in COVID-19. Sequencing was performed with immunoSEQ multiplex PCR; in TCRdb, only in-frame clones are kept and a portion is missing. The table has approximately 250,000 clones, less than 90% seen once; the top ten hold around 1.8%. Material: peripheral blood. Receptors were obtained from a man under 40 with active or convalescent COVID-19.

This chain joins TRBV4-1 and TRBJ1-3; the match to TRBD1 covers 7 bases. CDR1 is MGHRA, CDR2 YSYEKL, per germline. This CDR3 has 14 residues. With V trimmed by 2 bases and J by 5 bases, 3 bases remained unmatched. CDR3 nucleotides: TGCGCCAGCAGCCAACCGGGACAGCGAAACACCATATATTTT. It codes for CASSQPGQRNTIYF.

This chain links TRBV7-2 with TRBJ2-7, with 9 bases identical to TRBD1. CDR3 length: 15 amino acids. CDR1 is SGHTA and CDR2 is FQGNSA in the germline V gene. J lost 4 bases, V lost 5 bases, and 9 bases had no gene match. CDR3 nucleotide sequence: TGTGCCAGCAGCATGACCGGGACAGGGCCGTACGAGCAGTACTTC. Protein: CASSMTGTGPYEQYF.

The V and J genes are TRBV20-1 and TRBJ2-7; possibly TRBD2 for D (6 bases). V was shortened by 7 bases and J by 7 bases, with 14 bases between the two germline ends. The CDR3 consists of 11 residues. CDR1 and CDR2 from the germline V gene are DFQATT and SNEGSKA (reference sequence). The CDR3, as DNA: TGCAGTGTAGCGGACTTCGGGGAGCAGTACTTC. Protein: CSVADFGEQYF.

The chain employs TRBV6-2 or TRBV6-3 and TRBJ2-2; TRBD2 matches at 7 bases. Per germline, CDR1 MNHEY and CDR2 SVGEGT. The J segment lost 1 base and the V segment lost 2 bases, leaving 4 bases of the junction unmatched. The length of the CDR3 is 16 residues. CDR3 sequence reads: CASSYGGDQNTGELFF. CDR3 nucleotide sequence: TGTGCCAGCAGTTACGGGGGGGACCAGAACACCGGGGAGCTGTTTTTT.

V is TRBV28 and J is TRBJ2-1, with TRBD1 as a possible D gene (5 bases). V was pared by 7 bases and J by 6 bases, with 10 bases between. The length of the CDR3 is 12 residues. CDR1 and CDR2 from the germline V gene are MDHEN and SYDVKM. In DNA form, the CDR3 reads TGTGCCAGCACTAGAGACAGCAATGAGCAGTTCTTC. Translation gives CASTRDSNEQFF.

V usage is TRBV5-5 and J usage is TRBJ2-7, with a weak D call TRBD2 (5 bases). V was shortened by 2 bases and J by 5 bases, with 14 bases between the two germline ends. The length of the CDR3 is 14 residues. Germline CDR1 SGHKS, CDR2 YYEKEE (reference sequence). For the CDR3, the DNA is TGTGCCAGCAGCTTTCGAGGGAACCTAAACGAGCAGTACTTC. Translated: CASSFRGNLNEQYF.